The next 32 T cell receptor beta chains were all read from a single sample in a study of OX40 agonist ivuxolimab in advanced cancers. The protocol was immunoSEQ multiplex PCR, while the TCRdb copy is restricted to in-frame clones and leaves out a portion. The sample consists of some 110,000 clones, about 93% of them appearing once. Specimen: CD4+ or CD8+ T cells sorted from blood, collected in a trial of the OX40 agonist ivuxolimab. These receptors originate from an adult with an advanced solid tumor such as melanoma, head and neck, liver or kidney cancer.

For this clone: Other DNA variants within this sample encode the same CDR3. V is TRBV18 and J is TRBJ1-1, with D hard to call. Trimming pared 3 bases from V and 0 bases from J, leaving 8 bases between. The CDR3 runs 14 residues. Germline V gene data show CDR1 as KGHSH and CDR2 as LQKENI. The CDR3 region has the DNA TGTGCCAGCTCACCGGACGTTCTGAACACTGAAGCTTTCTTT. This codes for CASSPDVLNTEAFF.

This clone has only one observation. The chain has TRBV4-2 and TRBJ2-5; 8 nucleotides agree with TRBD1. The CDR3 sequence is 18 residues long. Germline assignment: CDR1 LGHNA and CDR2 YNFKEQ. V trimming: 4 bases; J trimming: 4 bases; junction bases outside the gene matches: 17. The CDR3 here is CASSPTQWTGRGPETQYF. CDR3 DNA: TGTGCCAGCAGCCCAACGCAATGGACAGGGAGAGGGCCAGAGACCCAGTACTTC.

The V call is TRBV30, the J call TRBJ2-6, with D perhaps TRBD1 (6 bases). V lost 0 bases to trimming and J lost 0 bases, with 12 bases between them. The CDR3 sequence is 17 residues long. From germline, CDR1 is GTSNPN and CDR2 SVGIG (reference sequence). As DNA, the CDR3 is TGTGCCTGGAGTGTTGCAGGGGCCAGCTCTGGGGCCAACGTCCTGACTTTC. This gives the protein CAWSVAGASSGANVLTF.

V usage is TRBV19 and J usage is TRBJ2-5; 12 bases are a match to TRBD2. The V gene end was trimmed by 5 bases and the J gene end by 5 bases; junction bases not matched to a gene: 3. This CDR3 is 14 amino acids long. Looked up from germline, CDR1 is LNHDA and CDR2 is SQIVND (reference sequence). CDR3 sequence (DNA): TGTGCCAGTAGTTGGCTAGCGGGGGGGGAGACCCAGTACTTC. This gives the protein CASSWLAGGETQYF.

This chain uses TRBV7-7 with TRBJ2-5; the D gene is possibly TRBD1 (6 bases). The V end lost 0 bases, the J end lost 5 bases, and 10 bases lay between the germline ends. Germline V gene sequence: CDR1 SSHAT, CDR2 FNYEAQ (reference sequence). The CDR3 is 14 amino acids. CDR3 loop: CASSLAGAGETQYF. CDR3 nucleotide sequence: TGTGCCAGCAGCTTAGCGGGGGCCGGGGAGACCCAGTACTTC. Drawing the rest from reference TRBV7-7 and TRBJ2-5, the complete variable domain is GAGVSQSPRYKVTKRGQDVTLRCDPISSHATLYWYQQALGQGPEFLTYFNYEAQPDKSGLPSDRFSAERPEGSISTLTIQRTEQRDSAMYRCASSLAGAGETQYFGPGTRLLVL.

V is TRBV15 and J is TRBJ2-3; 8 bases map to TRBD2. Trimming took 0 bases from V and 6 from J; bases not matched to a gene: 8. CDR1 LNHNV and CDR2 YYDKDF come from the germline V gene (reference sequence). The CDR3 runs to 16 residues. CDR3 coding DNA: TGTGCCACCAGCAGAGATGGGGGTAGCGGGGCGGATACGCAGTATTTT. Encoded protein: CATSRDGGSGADTQYF.

The V gene is TRBV7-2, the J gene TRBJ2-1, with 10 positions matching TRBD2. V was pared by 4 bases and J by 6 bases, with 6 bases of the junction left unmatched. This CDR3 is 15 amino acids long. Per the germline V gene, CDR1 is SGHTA and CDR2 is FQGNSA. Here the CDR3 reads CASSSGLAVSNEQFF. CDR3 coding DNA: TGTGCCAGCAGCTCCGGACTAGCGGTCTCCAATGAGCAGTTCTTC.

The chain is built from TRBV9 and TRBJ2-2, with 7 bases aligning to TRBD2. The trim removed 0 bases at V and 4 bases at J, leaving 6 bases unmatched. Germline CDR1 SGDLS, CDR2 YYNGEE. The CDR3 consists of 16 residues. CDR3: CASSVGGSRVTGELFF. The CDR3 DNA follows: TGTGCCAGCAGCGTAGGCGGGAGCAGGGTCACCGGGGAGCTGTTTTTT.

The chain carries TRBV18 and TRBJ2-1, with D tentatively TRBD2 (6 bases). This CDR3 has 16 amino acids. Trimming took 2 bases from V and 6 from J, leaving 17 bases between them. CDR1 and CDR2 (germline): KGHSH, LQKENI. The CDR3 reads CASSPSISRAGNEQFF. The DNA for the CDR3 is TGTGCCAGCTCACCAAGTATCTCCCGAGCGGGCAATGAGCAGTTCTTC.

The chain has TRBV7-9 and TRBJ1-5; D gene uncertain. V was pared by 5 bases and J by 0 bases, with 8 bases between. From germline, CDR1 is SEHNR and CDR2 FQNEAQ (reference sequence). This CDR3 comprises 14 residues. The CDR3 spells CASSNLYSNQPQHF. CDR3 sequence (DNA): TGTGCCAGCAGCAACCTTTATAGCAATCAGCCCCAGCATTTT.

This chain links TRBV2 with TRBJ1-4; no definite D call. The CDR3 contains 15 residues. V dropped 6 bases and J dropped 5 bases, with 16 bases sitting between them. In germline, CDR1 is SNHLY, CDR2 FYNNEI. The CDR3 protein is CASSQSGRENEKLFF. The DNA for the CDR3 is TGTGCCAGCAGCCAGTCGGGAAGAGAAAATGAAAAACTGTTTTTT. The full variable domain, rest sourced from reference TRBV2 and TRBJ1-4, is EPEVTQTPSHQVTQMGQEVILRCVPISNHLYFYWYRQILGQKVEFLVSFYNNEISEKSEIFDDQFSVERPDGSNFTLKIRSTKLEDSAMYFCASSQSGRENEKLFFGSGTQLSVL.

The rearrangement uses TRBV28 and TRBJ1-1; D unresolved. V lost 3 bases, J lost 1 base, and 12 bases lay in between. The CDR3 spans 15 residues. Germline V gene sequence: CDR1 MDHEN, CDR2 SYDVKM. The CDR3 coding sequence is TGTGCCAGCAGTTTCGTAGGTTTTCAGAACACTGAAGCTTTCTTT. Amino acid sequence: CASSFVGFQNTEAFF.

The table lists this clone with a count of one. The rearrangement uses TRBV6-5 and TRBJ1-1, with TRBD1 matching 7 bases. Germline CDR1 MNHEY, CDR2 SVGAGI. The V segment lost 7 bases and the J segment 1 base; nucleotides outside the gene matches: 9. The CDR3 sequence is 15 residues long. CDR3 coding DNA: TGTGCCAGCACCCAGACAGGGCTACGGAACACTGAAGCTTTCTTT. It translates to CASTQTGLRNTEAFF.

The chain uses TRBV29-1 and TRBJ2-1; 9 bases map to TRBD2. V was pared by 3 bases and J by 4 bases, with 10 bases of the junction left unmatched. This CDR3 comprises 16 residues. Germline CDR1 SQVTM, CDR2 ANQGSEA. CDR3 loop: CSVEGTAGGIYNEQFF. CDR3 nucleotides: TGCAGCGTTGAGGGAACAGCGGGGGGCATATACAATGAGCAGTTCTTC.

The chain has TRBV11-2 and TRBJ1-1; D gene ambiguous. The CDR3 contains 13 residues. V lost 4 bases, J lost 1 base, and 7 bases lay in between. Germline assignment: CDR1 SGHAT and CDR2 FQNNGV. This CDR3 is CASSSYRNTEAFF. The CDR3 bases are TGTGCCAGCAGCTCGTACAGGAACACTGAAGCTTTCTTT.

The V and J genes are TRBV5-1 and TRBJ2-3; maybe TRBD1 (6 bases). Trimming cost V 4 bases and J 2 bases, with 14 bases left between them. The germline CDR1 and CDR2 sequences are SGHRS and YFSETQ. CDR3 size: 15 residues. The CDR3 DNA follows: TGCGCCAGCAGCGGAAGGACAGCTTCCACAGATACGCAGTATTTT. It yields the protein CASSGRTASTDTQYF.

The chain carries TRBV18 and TRBJ1-1; 9 bases fit TRBD1. CDR1 and CDR2 from the germline V gene are KGHSH and LQKENI. V lost 5 bases to trimming and J lost 5 bases; unmatched junction nucleotides: 9. This CDR3 spans 15 amino acids. The DNA for the CDR3 is TGTGCCAGCTCATCAGAGGGACAGGGAAGAACTGAAGCTTTCTTT. This codes for CASSSEGQGRTEAFF.

The genes are TRBV11-3 and TRBJ2-7; D gene uncertain. The CDR3 covers 14 residues. Germline-derived CDR1 and CDR2 are SGHNT and YENEEA. V lost 0 bases and J 6 bases, leaving 12 bases between the germline ends. This CDR3 is CASSLDPSSGEQYF. In DNA form, the CDR3 reads TGTGCCAGCAGCTTAGACCCTTCGTCTGGCGAGCAGTACTTC.

V gene TRBV28 combines with J gene TRBJ2-4, with a tentative D call TRBD2 (6 bases). V lost 6 bases and J 3 bases, leaving 15 bases between the germline ends. The CDR3 totals 15 residues. The germline gives CDR1 MDHEN, CDR2 SYDVKM. The CDR3 region has the DNA TGTGCCAGCAGCCGGCCTCGGGGGAACAAAAACATTCAGTACTTC. It yields the protein CASSRPRGNKNIQYF.

The V call is TRBV7-9, the J call TRBJ2-7; D is unclear. Per germline, CDR1 SEHNR and CDR2 FQNEAQ (reference sequence). V gave up 1 base and J gave up 5 bases, with 15 bases separating them. The CDR3 covers 15 residues. The CDR3 bases are TGTGCCAGCAGCTTAGTACGAGGTAACCTCCACGAGCAGTACTTC. It encodes CASSLVRGNLHEQYF.

A note on this clone: Other DNA sequences from this sample encode an identical CDR3 as well. This chain links TRBV7-2 with TRBJ1-1, with D maybe TRBD1 (6 bases). The V end lost 5 bases, the J end lost 4 bases, and 17 bases lay between the germline ends. CDR1 is SGHTA, CDR2 FQGNSA, per germline. This CDR3 spans 15 amino acids. The CDR3 nucleotides read TGTGCCAGCAGCCCGTTCCAGGGGAAAGGCACTGAAGCTTTCTTT. It codes for CASSPFQGKGTEAFF.

The V call is TRBV28, the J call TRBJ1-1, with no clear D. With 5 bases removed from V and 8 bases from J, the gap between germline ends came to 12 bases. Germline V lookup: CDR1 MDHEN, CDR2 SYDVKM. This CDR3 contains 12 residues. CDR3 DNA: TGTGCCAGCAGTATCAATCCCCGGGAAGCTTTCTTT. This sequence encodes CASSINPREAFF. Combining the CDR3 with reference TRBV28 and TRBJ1-1 gives the whole variable domain DVKVTQSSRYLVKRTGEKVFLECVQDMDHENMFWYRQDPGLGLRLIYFSYDVKMKEKGDIPEGYSVSREKKERFSLILESASTNQTSMYLCASSINPREAFFGQGTRLTVV.

This chain joins TRBV9 and TRBJ2-1; TRBD2 aligns across 10 bases. Germline CDR1 and CDR2: SGDLS and YYNGEE. The ends lost 3 bases at V and 10 bases at J; junction bases unmatched: 13. The CDR3 is 16 residues long. CDR3 DNA sequence: TGTGCCAGCAGCGCAAGGGGGGTAGCGGGAGGATACGAGCAGTTCTTC. This gives the protein CASSARGVAGGYEQFF.

The V and J genes are TRBV10-3 and TRBJ1-4; possibly TRBD1 for D (5 bases). This CDR3 has 15 amino acids. Germline V CDR1 and CDR2: ENHRY, SYGVKD. V gave up 2 bases and J gave up 4 bases, with 11 bases separating them. The CDR3 sequence: CAISEAGQSNEKLFF. CDR3 in DNA: TGTGCCATCAGTGAGGCGGGGCAAAGTAATGAAAAACTGTTTTTT.

CDR3 bases: TGTGCCAGCAGCTTGGCGCGCTCACAGGGGTCAAACATTCAGTACTTC. Translating gives CASSLARSQGSNIQYF. The rearrangement joins TRBV5-5 to TRBJ2-4, with 7 bases aligning to TRBD1. The CDR3 length is 16 residues. The V segment lost 0 bases and the J segment 6 bases; nucleotides outside the gene matches: 9. Per the germline V gene, CDR1 is SGHKS and CDR2 is YYEKEE (reference sequence).

This clone came up once. V and J are TRBV5-1 and TRBJ1-1, with a weak D call TRBD1 (6 bases). V was pared by 4 bases and J by 2 bases, with 12 bases between. The CDR3 spans 14 residues. The germline gives CDR1 SGHRS, CDR2 YFSETQ. CDR3: CASSDLQGNTEAFF. The CDR3 nucleotides are TGCGCCAGCAGCGACCTACAGGGTAACACTGAAGCTTTCTTT.

The rearrangement joins TRBV29-1 to TRBJ2-3, with D possibly matching TRBD1 (6 bases). V gave up 7 bases and J gave up 3 bases, with 11 bases separating them. In germline, CDR1 is SQVTM, CDR2 ANQGSEA. There are 12 residues in the CDR3. CDR3 in amino acids: CSAEGGTDTQYF. The CDR3 DNA reads as TGCAGCGCCGAAGGGGGAACAGATACGCAGTATTTT.

The chain is built from TRBV18 and TRBJ2-7; a possible D gene is TRBD1 (6 bases). The CDR3 contains 16 residues. Germline lookup yields CDR1 KGHSH and CDR2 LQKENI. Trimming stripped 4 bases from V and 2 bases from J, with 18 bases between. The CDR3 region is CASSRTQGAQPYEQYF. The CDR3 bases are TGTGCCAGCTCACGCACACAGGGCGCCCAACCCTACGAGCAGTACTTC. The full variable domain, rest sourced from reference TRBV18 and TRBJ2-7, is NAGVMQNPRHLVRRRGQEARLRCSPMKGHSHVYWYRQLPEEGLKFMVYLQKENIIDESGMPKERFSAEFPKEGPSILRIQQVVRGDSAAYFCASSRTQGAQPYEQYFGPGTRLTVT.

The sample holds one count of this clone. The chain recombines TRBV6-1 with TRBJ2-7; D possibly corresponds to TRBD2 (6 bases). The germline V gene encodes CDR1 MNHNS and CDR2 SASEGT. This CDR3 comprises 17 residues. The V and J ends lost 3 bases and 3 bases respectively, with 21 bases between them. The CDR3 DNA is TGTGCCAGCAGTGATTACGAACATGGGACTTGGAACTACGAGCAGTACTTC. It yields the protein CASSDYEHGTWNYEQYF.

The chain uses TRBV6-5 and TRBJ1-3; D unresolved. Germline V gives CDR1 MNHEY, CDR2 SVGAGI. Trimming pared 8 bases from V and 1 base from J, leaving 12 bases between. The CDR3 covers 14 residues. The CDR3 here is CASRRPGSGNTIYF. The CDR3 DNA is TGTGCCAGCCGCCGACCTGGTTCTGGAAACACCATATATTTT.

The chain combines TRBV5-3 with TRBJ2-3; D may be TRBD2 (6 bases). TRBV5-3 is sorted into the ORF group, with uncertain function. This CDR3 spans 17 amino acids. The V end was cut by 0 bases, the J end by 2 bases, with 16 bases between. DNA of the CDR3: TGTGCCAGAAGCTTGGGGCGACTAGTAGGCCCCACAGATACGCAGTATTTT. Encoded protein: CARSLGRLVGPTDTQYF.

This clone was picked up a small number of times. J is TRBJ2-1 and V is TRBV2, with D maybe TRBD2 (5 bases). CDR1 and CDR2 from the germline V gene are SNHLY and FYNNEI. The ends were cut back, 4 bases at V and 9 bases at J, with 19 bases in the middle. The CDR3 contains 15 residues. The CDR3 spells CASSVKQLMGSEQFF. In DNA form, the CDR3 reads TGTGCCAGCAGTGTTAAACAGCTGATGGGGAGTGAGCAGTTCTTC.